The sequence of this T cell receptor (beta chain) was determined in a study of cytomegalovirus exposure and HLA in healthy donors. Study results and limitations: Excluded were some V segments that proved indistinguishable, including TRBV6-2 and TRBV6-3. In a later analysis, TCR beta V- and J-gene trimming was associated with a missense DCLRE1C variant. Some public TCRs appeared in many individuals, while most sequences were rare. Later findings reportedly placed an Asian-associated ancestry cluster below the approximately 630-donor mean for N-insertions.

The V segment lost 8 bases and the J segment 2 bases; nucleotides outside the gene matches: 22. The CDR3 has 21 residues. Germline CDR1 SNHLY, CDR2 FYNNEI. On this clone itself: The antigen is undetermined.

PCR employed 60 Vbeta and 13 Jbeta primers. Sequencing was performed with immunoSEQ multiplex PCR; in TCRdb, only in-frame clones are kept and a portion is missing. The sample holds 120,000 to 150,000 clones, more than 80% seen once. This sequence joins TRBV2 and TRBJ2-6, with 9 bases matching TRBD2. Sequencing was done on a sample of PBMCs. This sequence originates from a woman in her forties in good health and CMV-seropositive. The CDR3 sequence: CASLRRTRLSGGQTGANVLTF. The CDR3 DNA follows: TGTGCCAGCCTCCGGAGGACTCGTCTTAGCGGGGGCCAAACTGGGGCCAACGTCCTGACTTTC.